Listed here are 18 T cell receptor beta chains from one sample, sequenced in a study of blood T cell repertoires in COVID-19. Sequencing used immunoSEQ multiplex PCR; TCRdb keeps in-frame clones, though not all of them. The sample has fewer than 500,000 clones; roughly 85% are singletons. The specimen sequenced was peripheral blood. These receptors came from a woman between 25 and 40 years old with active or convalescent COVID-19.

The chain links TRBV19 to TRBJ1-5; D uncertain. V was trimmed by 3 bases and J by 5 bases, leaving 8 bases between them. This CDR3 region has 13 residues. CDR1 and CDR2 (germline): LNHDA, SQIVND (reference sequence). CDR3 sequence: CASSMSRDQPQHF. CDR3 bases: TGTGCCAGTAGTATGAGTCGGGATCAGCCCCAGCATTTT.

CDR3: CASSISTGNYGYTF. The CDR3 nucleotides are TGTGCCAGCAGTATATCCACAGGGAACTATGGCTACACCTTC. The J gene is TRBJ1-2, the V gene TRBV6-5, with a possible D match to TRBD1 (6 bases). The CDR3 sequence is 14 residues long. Germline lookup yields CDR1 MNHEY and CDR2 SVGAGI. Trimming cost V 5 bases and J 2 bases, with 12 bases left between them.

V is TRBV11-3 and J is TRBJ2-7; D unresolved. The CDR3 is 15 residues long. The V gene's germline CDR1 is SGHNT and CDR2 YENEEA. V lost 5 bases and J lost 0, with 14 bases in between. CDR3 in DNA: TGTGCCAGCAGCGAGCACGGGTCAGTCTCCTACGAGCAGTACTTC. It is translated as CASSEHGSVSYEQYF.

The chain recombines TRBV5-1 with TRBJ1-2; tentatively, D is TRBD1 (6 bases). V was clipped by 4 bases and J by 7 bases, with 14 bases between them. This CDR3 has 13 amino acids. CDR1 and CDR2 from the germline V gene are SGHRS and YFSETQ. CDR3 amino acids: CASSPTGMGGYTF. For the CDR3, the DNA is TGCGCCAGCAGCCCCACAGGGATGGGTGGCTACACCTTC.

The V and J genes are TRBV12-3 or TRBV12-4 and TRBJ2-5, with no clear D. TRBJ2-7 explains the end of the DNA better; the J call may be wrong. CDR3 size: 12 residues. DNA for the CDR3: TGTGCCAGCAGTTTAGCCCCCTACGAGCAGTACTTC. It yields the protein CASSLAPYEQYF.

Details on this clone: An end of the junction does not agree with germline; a read error may underlie this. The chain employs TRBV2 and TRBJ1-2; 11 bases fit TRBD1. This CDR3 spans 18 amino acids. Per germline, CDR1 SNHLY and CDR2 FYNNEI. The CDR3: CASSELDRGPLRDYGYTF. In nucleotides, the CDR3 is TGTGCTAGCAGTGAACTGGACAGGGGGCCTTTGAGGGACTATGGCTACACCTTC.

The rearrangement uses TRBV2 and TRBJ1-5; the D gene is possibly TRBD1 (5 bases). CDR1 is SNHLY, CDR2 FYNNEI, per germline. The CDR3 loop spans 18 amino acids. The V and J ends lost 3 bases and 11 bases respectively, with 29 bases between them. In DNA, the CDR3 is TGTGCCAGCAGTGACGAACCCCGGGCCCCCATCGGGGAGGGGTCCCAGCATTTT. It translates to CASSDEPRAPIGEGSQHF. The full variable domain, completed using reference TRBV2 and TRBJ1-5, is EPEVTQTPSHQVTQMGQEVILRCVPISNHLYFYWYRQILGQKVEFLVSFYNNEISEKSEIFDDQFSVERPDGSNFTLKIRSTKLEDSAMYFCASSDEPRAPIGEGSQHFGDGTRLSIL.

This CDR3 reads CASRAGQGPKTEAFF. CDR3 sequence (DNA): TGCGCCAGCAGGGCGGGACAGGGTCCTAAGACTGAAGCTTTCTTT. The rearrangement links TRBV4-1 to TRBJ1-1, with 9 nucleotides matching TRBD1. V shed 6 bases, J shed 5 bases, and the junction held 10 bases outside the gene matches. This CDR3 is 15 amino acids long. CDR1 and CDR2 from the germline V gene are MGHRA and YSYEKL.

The chain combines TRBV6-5 with TRBJ2-1, with no clear D. CDR3 size: 15 residues. V lost 0 bases to trimming and J lost 5 bases, with 11 bases between them. The germline V gene encodes CDR1 MNHEY and CDR2 SVGAGI. DNA of the CDR3: TGTGCCAGCAGTTACTCGATTCAGAACAACAATGAGCAGTTCTTC. Translating gives CASSYSIQNNNEQFF.

The chain couples TRBV4-1 to TRBJ2-5; 13 bases line up with TRBD2. Germline V lookup: CDR1 MGHRA, CDR2 YSYEKL. The length of the CDR3 is 16 residues. Trimming cost V 3 bases and J 4 bases; bases outside gene matches: 5. CDR3 region: CASSHGLAGVIETQYF. The CDR3 region has the DNA TGCGCCAGCAGCCATGGACTAGCGGGAGTCATAGAGACCCAGTACTTC.

The gene calls are TRBV9 and TRBJ2-1; D is ambiguous. Deletions cut 0 bases from V and 7 bases from J, with 8 bases between. The length of the CDR3 is 13 residues. Germline V gene lookup returns CDR1 SGDLS and CDR2 YYNGEE. The CDR3 DNA reads TGTGCCAGCAGCGTAGTCAGGCCGAATGAGCAGTTCTTC. Residues: CASSVVRPNEQFF.

The CDR3 sequence: CASSTTPTRPQHF. CDR3 nucleotide sequence: TGTGCCAGCAGTACGACACCAACAAGGCCCCAGCATTTT. The chain is built from TRBV6-5 and TRBJ1-5, with D unresolved. V lost 5 bases, J lost 9 bases, and 14 bases lay in between. Looked up from germline, CDR1 is MNHEY and CDR2 is SVGAGI. There are 13 residues in the CDR3.

The rearrangement uses TRBV9 and TRBJ1-6; D gene uncertain. This CDR3 is 13 amino acids long. Trimming took off 0 bases at V and 8 bases at J, with 6 bases between the two ends. CDR1 SGDLS and CDR2 YYNGEE come from the germline V gene. The CDR3 DNA reads as TGTGCCAGCAGCGTAGCGGTCGATTCACCCCTCCACTTT. This gives the protein CASSVAVDSPLHF.

The CDR3 bases are TGTGCCTGGAGTGTTGCGGGGTTCGGGGAGCTGTTTTTT. Its protein product is CAWSVAGFGELFF. The chain links TRBV30 to TRBJ2-2, with D possibly TRBD2 on 6 matching bases. Germline V gene data show CDR1 as GTSNPN and CDR2 as SVGIG (reference sequence). Trimming left V 0 bases short and J 7 bases short, with 9 bases between. This CDR3 comprises 13 residues.

The chain carries TRBV6-5 and TRBJ2-1; D not certain. Germline V lookup: CDR1 MNHEY, CDR2 SVGAGI. There are 13 residues in the CDR3. Trimming pared 6 bases from V and 6 bases from J, leaving 12 bases between. The CDR3 DNA sequence: TGTGCCAGCAGCTCCGTGCGAGGCAATGAGCAGTTCTTC. Translated: CASSSVRGNEQFF.

This chain uses TRBV6-5 with TRBJ1-6; D gene uncertain. Trimming pared 4 bases from V and 9 bases from J, leaving 13 bases between. The CDR3 has 14 residues. CDR1 and CDR2 from the germline V gene are MNHEY and SVGAGI. The CDR3 protein is CASSLGRGGSPLHF. In nucleotides, the CDR3 is TGTGCCAGCAGTTTAGGTCGAGGCGGTTCACCCCTCCACTTT.

V is TRBV5-1 and J is TRBJ1-2; D remains ambiguous. Germline CDR1 is SGHRS and CDR2 is YFSETQ. Trimming shortened V by 1 base and J by 4 bases, and 8 bases separated the two germline ends. The CDR3 is 13 amino acids. CDR3 amino acids: CASSLNPGYGYTF. The CDR3 DNA follows: TGCGCCAGCAGCTTGAATCCGGGCTATGGCTACACCTTC.

This clone was found once. V gene TRBV3-1 (or the pseudogene TRBV3-2) combines with J gene TRBJ2-1, with 7 nucleotides matching TRBD2. The CDR3 covers 15 residues. Germline-derived CDR1 and CDR2 are LGHDT and YNNKEL (reference sequence). V lost 2 bases, J lost 6 bases, and 7 bases stayed unmatched. CDR3 in amino acids: CASSQRRGSANEQFF. DNA of the CDR3: TGTGCCAGCAGCCAAAGGCGGGGGAGTGCCAATGAGCAGTTCTTC.